What follows are 20 T cell receptor beta chains derived from one specimen sequenced in a study of T cell repertoires in cytomegalovirus infection. No antigens are known for them. TCRdb passed the reads through MiXCR, listing each CDR3 protein once. The table has 900,000 to 950,000 distinct CDR3 sequences, about a third seen once. Sequenced here: cultured CD8+ T cells from PBMCs, sampled from culture after CMV antigen stimulation. These receptors all come from a human donor in good health (CMV status not recorded). Some clones in this sample may be carry-over from other donors' samples.

This clonotype was found a few times. The chain has TRBV12-3 or TRBV12-4 and TRBJ1-2, with D tentatively TRBD1 (5 bases). This CDR3 is 13 amino acids long. Deletions cut 5 bases from V and 2 bases from J, with 9 bases between. CDR3 in DNA: TGTGCCAGCAGTATGGGACGGAACTATGGCTACACCTTC. Amino acids: CASSMGRNYGYTF.

This clonotype was found a few times. This chain uses TRBV10-1 with TRBJ2-1, with 10 bases matching TRBD2. The junction had 6 bases not matched to a gene; V was cut back by 0 bases and J by 10 bases. The CDR3 runs 15 residues. The germline gives CDR1 WNHNN, CDR2 SYGVQD (reference sequence). The chain's CDR3 is CASSESTLAGEEQFF. The CDR3, as DNA: TGCGCCAGCAGTGAGTCGACCCTAGCGGGGGAGGAGCAGTTCTTC.

V is TRBV24-1 and J is TRBJ2-1; no clear D gene. Per the germline V gene, CDR1 is KGHDR and CDR2 is SFDVKD. The germline V and J ends were trimmed by 3 bases and 0 bases, with 11 bases remaining between them. The CDR3 has 16 amino acids. This CDR3 reads CATSDNDRSSYNEQFF. DNA for the CDR3: TGTGCCACCAGTGATAATGACCGGAGCTCCTACAATGAGCAGTTCTTC.

This clonotype has a handful of counts. The V call is TRBV7-2, the J call TRBJ2-7; unclear D gene. CDR3 size: 16 residues. In germline, CDR1 is SGHTA, CDR2 FQGNSA. The V and J ends lost 5 bases and 2 bases respectively, with 19 bases between them. CDR3 bases: TGTGCCAGCAGCCACTACCGGGTTCTCCTTCCCTACGAGCAGTACGTC. Encoded protein: CASSHYRVLLPYEQYV.

This clonotype was detected only a few times. The DNA for the CDR3 is TGTGCCAGCAGTTACGATACTAGCGGGGGAGGGTTGTGGAATGAGCAGTTCTTC. Its translation is CASSYDTSGGGLWNEQFF. This chain connects TRBV6-2 or TRBV6-3 to TRBJ2-1, with 11 bases lining up with TRBD2. The CDR3 covers 18 residues. The germline CDR1 and CDR2 sequences are MNHEY and SVGEGT. J was trimmed by 7 bases and V by 2 bases; bases with no gene match: 13.

A word on this clonotype: This sequence may be a read error, since a much larger clone differs from it by one base. The V call is TRBV7-6, the J call TRBJ2-1, with 9 bases fitting TRBD2. Germline loops: CDR1 SGHVS, CDR2 FNYEAQ. The CDR3 is made up of 16 amino acids. CDR3 loop: CVSSPASSGGLGEQFF. The CDR3 coding sequence is TGTGTCAGCAGCCCGGCGTCCAGCGGGGGGCTGGGTGAGCAGTTCTTC. Full variable domain (outside the CDR3, taken from reference TRBV7-6 and TRBJ2-1): GAGVSQSPRYKVTKRGQDVALRCDPISGHVSLYWYRQALGQGPEFLTYFNYEAQQDKSGLPNDRFSAERPEGSISTLTIQRTEQRDSAMYRCVSSPASSGGLGEQFFGPGTRLTVL.

The CDR3 region is CASSDGGGGYEQYV. CDR3 coding DNA: TGCGCCAGCAGTGACGGAGGGGGAGGTTACGAGCAGTACGTC. The gene calls are TRBV10-2 and TRBJ2-7; possibly TRBD1 or TRBD2 for D (6 bases each). V shed 3 bases and J shed 4 bases, with 13 bases lying between them. This CDR3 has 14 amino acids. CDR1 WSHSY and CDR2 SAAADI come from the germline V gene.

This clonotype occurred a few times. The rearrangement joins TRBV18 to TRBJ2-7; D ambiguous. Deletions cut 2 bases from V and 7 bases from J, with 12 bases between. Looked up from germline, CDR1 is KGHSH and CDR2 is LQKENI. The CDR3 consists of 13 residues. CDR3 sequence reads: CASSPSANPEQYV. CDR3 bases: TGTGCCAGCTCACCAAGTGCAAATCCTGAGCAGTACGTC.

Comments on this clonotype: The junction shows a germline mismatch at one end, possibly a read error. This chain joins TRBV10-1 and TRBJ2-3, with D possibly called TRBD1 or TRBD2 (5 bases each). CDR3 length: 16 amino acids. Germline CDR1 WNHNN, CDR2 SYGVQD (reference sequence). The CDR3 protein is CASRESSFRGSDTQYF. In nucleotides, the CDR3 is TGCGCCAGCAGGGAGTCGAGTTTTCGGGGCTCAGATACGCAGTATTTT.

This clonotype appeared a few times. This rearrangement joins TRBV27 to TRBJ2-7; the match to TRBD1 covers 9 bases. After removal of 6 bases from V and 7 bases from J, the junction contained 4 bases not matched to a gene. The CDR3 spans 12 residues. Per the germline V gene, CDR1 is MNHEY and CDR2 is SMNVEV (reference sequence). The CDR3 sequence: CASRGTGNEQYV. The CDR3 bases are TGTGCCAGCAGGGGGACAGGGAATGAGCAGTACGTC.

This clonotype was observed many times. V and J are TRBV7-6 and TRBJ2-5, with D unresolved. The CDR3 has 12 residues. CDR1 is SGHVS and CDR2 is FNYEAQ in the germline V gene. The CDR3 is CATRPEWGTQYF. CDR3 DNA: TGTGCTACCCGACCAGAATGGGGGACCCAGTACTTC.

This clonotype was found a few times. The chain joins TRBV5-6 to TRBJ2-1; unclear D gene. Germline assignment: CDR1 SGHDT and CDR2 YYEEEE. The CDR3 covers 14 residues. Trimming cost V 0 bases and J 6 bases, with 10 bases left between them. The CDR3 spells CASSLGVRFNEQFF. The CDR3 bases are TGTGCCAGCAGCTTGGGCGTCAGATTCAATGAGCAGTTCTTC.

Many counts were recorded for this clonotype. The genes are TRBV27 and TRBJ2-7, with D possibly being TRBD1 or TRBD2 (5 bases each). With 5 bases removed from V and 6 bases from J, the gap between germline ends came to 17 bases. The CDR3 runs to 14 residues. CDR1 is MNHEY, CDR2 SMNVEV, per germline (reference sequence). CDR3 protein: CASSDGLRGPEQYV. CDR3 in DNA: TGTGCCAGCAGTGACGGATTGAGGGGTCCCGAGCAGTACGTC.

This clonotype was seen repeatedly, ten times or more. The chain joins TRBV27 to TRBJ1-2; no clear D. V dropped 8 bases and J dropped 7 bases, with 14 bases sitting between them. Germline loops: CDR1 MNHEY, CDR2 SMNVEV (reference sequence). The CDR3 loop spans 12 amino acids. For the CDR3, the DNA is TGTGCCAGCTTCCGTCCGGGGTTTGGCTACACCTTC. It specifies CASFRPGFGYTF.

This chain links TRBV5-1 with TRBJ2-3; TRBD2 might be the D (6 bases). Germline V gene sequence: CDR1 SGHRS, CDR2 YFSETQ. Deletions cut 1 base from V and 1 base from J, with 10 bases between. The CDR3 is made up of 15 amino acids. CDR3 bases: TGCGCCAGCAGCTTGCTCAGGGAGGGCACAGATACGCAGTATTTT. This sequence encodes CASSLLREGTDTQYF.

This clonotype is a singleton in its sample. One base away lies a much larger clone, so this may be a sequencing read error. The chain is built from TRBV7-9 and TRBJ2-5; maybe TRBD1 (5 bases). This CDR3 is 12 amino acids long. Germline V gene data show CDR1 as SEHNR and CDR2 as FQNEAQ (reference sequence). V dropped 1 base and J dropped 7 bases, with 7 bases sitting between them. Here the CDR3 reads CASSLVQGTQYF. The CDR3, as DNA: TGTGCCAGCAGCTTAGTGCAGGGGACCCAGTACTTC.

V is TRBV27 and J is TRBJ1-1; no clear D gene. Trimming removed 0 bases from V and 7 bases from J, with 9 bases in between. Looked up from germline, CDR1 is MNHEY and CDR2 is SMNVEV (reference sequence). The CDR3 spans 13 residues. The CDR3 region is CASSLSFQLEAFF. CDR3 nucleotide sequence: TGTGCCAGCAGTTTATCGTTCCAGCTTGAAGCTTTCTTT.

In its sample, this clonotype was seen a few times. The genes are TRBV6-6 and TRBJ2-1; 13 bases fit TRBD2. In germline, CDR1 is MNHNY, CDR2 SVGAGI (reference sequence). The CDR3 is made up of 16 amino acids. Trimming took 4 bases from V and 8 from J; bases not matched to a gene: 8. The CDR3 DNA reads as TGTGCCAGCAGTTCCCAGGGACTAGCGGGGATAGATGAGCAGTTCTTC. Its protein is CASSSQGLAGIDEQFF.

There are a few counts of this clonotype. The chain joins TRBV4-1 to TRBJ1-1, with TRBD1 identical over 8 bases. J lost 4 bases, V lost 3 bases, and 10 bases had no gene match. CDR1 and CDR2 (germline): MGHRA, YSYEKL. The length of the CDR3 is 16 residues. CDR3 residues: CASSHAGTGFSTEAFF. The DNA for the CDR3 is TGCGCCAGCAGCCACGCCGGGACAGGATTCTCCACTGAAGCTTTCTTT.

Note on this clonotype: One end of the junction fails to match germline, which may point to a read error. The chain has TRBV7-9 and TRBJ1-1; D ambiguous. Germline CDR1 and CDR2: SEHNR and FQNEAQ (reference sequence). This CDR3 contains 13 residues. The CDR3 region has the DNA TGTGTCAGCAGCTTAGCGATGAACACTGAAGCTTTCTTT. This sequence encodes CVSSLAMNTEAFF.